This T cell receptor (beta chain) was observed in a study of blood T cells in healthy people across ages. This clonotype was seen more than once but under ten times. The use of a sample-barcoded 5' primer and a J-beta primer mix characterized a second PCR of roughly 6 to 11 cycles. TCRdb analysed the 5' RACE reads with MiXCR anew, one entry per CDR3 protein. The sample has about 780,000 distinct CDR3 sequences, around 50% seen once; the top ten hold 15% to 20%. Germline CDR1 SEHNR, CDR2 FQNEAQ (reference sequence). V was clipped by 1 base and J by 3 bases, with 6 bases between them. The CDR3 covers 13 residues.

The specimen sequenced was blood. The receptor comes from an elderly man in good health. V usage is TRBV7-9 and J usage is TRBJ2-5; D not resolved. CDR3 sequence: CASSLDVEETQYF. CDR3 sequence (DNA): TGTGCCAGCAGCTTAGATGTGGAAGAGACCCAGTACTTC.